This T cell receptor (beta chain) was documented in a study of T cell repertoires in cytomegalovirus infection. TCRdb fed the reads into MiXCR, producing one record per CDR3 protein. The repertoire has approximately 180,000 distinct CDR3 sequences, about 15% of them found once; the top ten carry under 30%. CDR1 is SGHKS and CDR2 is YYEKEE in the germline V gene (reference sequence). V shed 4 bases and J 7 bases; nucleotides not matched to a gene: 10. This CDR3 comprises 15 residues. Remarks on this clonotype: Its matching antigen is unknown.

Study findings and constraints: The ex vivo response was dominated by HLA-C-restricted CMV-specific TCR beta clonotypes.

The V gene is TRBV5-5, the J gene TRBJ2-4, with 8 bases matching TRBD1. The clonotype originates from a human donor in good health (CMV status not recorded). Some clones in this sample may be carry-over from other donors' samples. Sequencing was done on a sample of CD8+ T cells from PBMCs. The DNA of the CDR3 is TGTGCCAGCAGCCTGCTACCGGACAGGGAGAACATTCAGTACTTC. Protein: CASSLLPDRENIQYF.